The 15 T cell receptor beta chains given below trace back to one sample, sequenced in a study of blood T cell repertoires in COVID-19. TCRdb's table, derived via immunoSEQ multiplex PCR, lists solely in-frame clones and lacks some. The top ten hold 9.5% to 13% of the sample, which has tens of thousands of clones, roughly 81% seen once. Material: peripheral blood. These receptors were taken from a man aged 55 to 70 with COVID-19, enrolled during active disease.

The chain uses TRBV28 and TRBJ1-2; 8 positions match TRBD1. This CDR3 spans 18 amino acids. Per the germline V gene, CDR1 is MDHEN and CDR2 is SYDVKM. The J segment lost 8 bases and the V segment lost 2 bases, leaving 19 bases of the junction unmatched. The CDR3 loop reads CASSLLLKYRGADGGYTF. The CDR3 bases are TGTGCCAGCAGTTTACTCCTAAAATACAGGGGGGCGGACGGGGGCTACACCTTC.

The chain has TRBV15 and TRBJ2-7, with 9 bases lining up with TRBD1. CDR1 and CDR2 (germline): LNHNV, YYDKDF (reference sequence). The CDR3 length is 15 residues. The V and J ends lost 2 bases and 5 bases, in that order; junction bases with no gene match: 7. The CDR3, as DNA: TGTGCCACCAGCAGATGGGGACAGGGAGATCACGAGCAGTACTTC. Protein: CATSRWGQGDHEQYF.

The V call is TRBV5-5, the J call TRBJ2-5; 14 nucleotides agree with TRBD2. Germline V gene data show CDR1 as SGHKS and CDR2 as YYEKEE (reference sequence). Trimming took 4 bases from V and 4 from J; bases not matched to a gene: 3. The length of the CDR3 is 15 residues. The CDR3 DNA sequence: TGTGCCAGCAGCGGGGGACTAGCGGGAGTAGAGACCCAGTACTTC. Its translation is CASSGGLAGVETQYF.

CDR3 protein: CASSRLAGTYNEQFF. In DNA form, the CDR3 reads TGTGCCAGCAGTAGACTAGCGGGAACCTACAATGAGCAGTTCTTC. The chain joins TRBV6-4 to TRBJ2-1, with 11 bases fitting TRBD2. The CDR3 runs 15 residues. Trimming cost V 5 bases and J 2 bases; bases outside gene matches: 2. Germline CDR1 MRHNA, CDR2 SNTAGT.

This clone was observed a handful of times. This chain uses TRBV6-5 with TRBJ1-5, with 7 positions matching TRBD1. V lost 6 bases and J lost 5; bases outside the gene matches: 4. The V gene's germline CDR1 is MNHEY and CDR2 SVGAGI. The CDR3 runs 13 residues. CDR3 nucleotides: TGTGCCAGCAGACCGGGACAGTATCAGCCCCAGCATTTT. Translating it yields CASRPGQYQPQHF.

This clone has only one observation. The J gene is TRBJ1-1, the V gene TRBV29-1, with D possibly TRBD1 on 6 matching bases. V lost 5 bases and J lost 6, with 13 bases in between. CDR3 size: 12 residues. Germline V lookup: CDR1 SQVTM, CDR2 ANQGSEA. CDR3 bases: TGCAGCGTTTACAGGGATTTAGCTGAAGCTTTCTTT. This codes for CSVYRDLAEAFF.

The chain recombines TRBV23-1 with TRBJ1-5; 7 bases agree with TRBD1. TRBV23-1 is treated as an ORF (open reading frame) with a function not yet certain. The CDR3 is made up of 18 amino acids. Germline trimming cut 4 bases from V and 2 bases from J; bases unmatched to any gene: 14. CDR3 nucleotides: TGCGCCAGCAGTCCTCCCGAGACAGGGTCTTATGGCAATCAGCCCCAGCATTTT. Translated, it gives CASSPPETGSYGNQPQHF.

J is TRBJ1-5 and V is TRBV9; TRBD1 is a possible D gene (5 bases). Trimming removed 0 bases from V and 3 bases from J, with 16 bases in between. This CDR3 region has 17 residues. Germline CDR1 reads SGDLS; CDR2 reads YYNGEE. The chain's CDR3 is CASSVGQGSSPNQPQHF. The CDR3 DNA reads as TGTGCCAGCAGCGTAGGGCAGGGAAGTAGTCCCAATCAGCCCCAGCATTTT.

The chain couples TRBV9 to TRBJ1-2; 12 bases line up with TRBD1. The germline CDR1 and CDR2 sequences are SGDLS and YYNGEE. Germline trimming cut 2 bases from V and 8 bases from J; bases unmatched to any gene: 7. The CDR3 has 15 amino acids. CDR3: CASSVWDRGQEGYTF. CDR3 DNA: TGTGCCAGCAGCGTTTGGGACAGGGGGCAAGAAGGCTACACCTTC. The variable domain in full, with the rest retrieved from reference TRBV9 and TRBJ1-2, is DSGVTQTPKHLITATGQRVTLRCSPRSGDLSVYWYQQSLDQGLQFLIQYYNGEERAKGNILERFSAQQFPDLHSELNLSSLELGDSALYFCASSVWDRGQEGYTFGSGTRLTVV.

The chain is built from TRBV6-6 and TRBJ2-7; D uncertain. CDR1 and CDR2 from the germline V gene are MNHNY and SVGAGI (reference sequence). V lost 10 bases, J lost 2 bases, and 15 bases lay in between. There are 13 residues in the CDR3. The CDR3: CATTADSAYEQYF. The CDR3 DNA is TGTGCCACCACTGCGGATAGTGCCTACGAGCAGTACTTC.

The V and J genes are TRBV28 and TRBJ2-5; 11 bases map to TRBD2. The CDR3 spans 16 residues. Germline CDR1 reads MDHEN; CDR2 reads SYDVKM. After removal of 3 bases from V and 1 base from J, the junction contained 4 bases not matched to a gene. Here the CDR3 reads CASSLTSGELQETQYF. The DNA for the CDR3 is TGTGCCAGCAGTTTGACTAGCGGGGAACTCCAAGAGACCCAGTACTTC.

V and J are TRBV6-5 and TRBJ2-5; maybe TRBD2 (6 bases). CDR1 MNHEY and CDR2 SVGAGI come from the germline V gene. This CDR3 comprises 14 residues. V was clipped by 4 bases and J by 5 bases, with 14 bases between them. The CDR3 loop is CASSFSPGEETQYF. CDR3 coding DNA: TGTGCCAGCAGTTTCTCACCGGGGGAGGAGACCCAGTACTTC.

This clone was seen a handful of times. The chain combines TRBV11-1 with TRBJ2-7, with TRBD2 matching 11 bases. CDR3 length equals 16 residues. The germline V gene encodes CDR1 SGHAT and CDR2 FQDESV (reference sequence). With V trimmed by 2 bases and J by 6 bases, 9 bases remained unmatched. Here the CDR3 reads CASSLWLAGGLGEQYF. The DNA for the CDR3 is TGTGCCAGCAGCTTATGGCTAGCGGGAGGTCTCGGCGAGCAGTACTTC. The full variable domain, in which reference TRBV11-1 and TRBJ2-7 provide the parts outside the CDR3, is EAEVAQSPRYKITEKSQAVAFWCDPISGHATLYWYRQILGQGPELLVQFQDESVVDDSQLPKDRFSAERLKGVDSTLKIQPAELGDSAMYLCASSLWLAGGLGEQYFGPGTRLTVT.

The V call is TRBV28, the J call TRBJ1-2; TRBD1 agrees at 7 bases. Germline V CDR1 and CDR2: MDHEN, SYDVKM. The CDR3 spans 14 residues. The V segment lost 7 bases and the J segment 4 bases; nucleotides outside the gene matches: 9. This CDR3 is CASTSEQGSYGYTF. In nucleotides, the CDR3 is TGTGCCAGCACGTCCGAACAGGGGAGCTATGGCTACACCTTC.

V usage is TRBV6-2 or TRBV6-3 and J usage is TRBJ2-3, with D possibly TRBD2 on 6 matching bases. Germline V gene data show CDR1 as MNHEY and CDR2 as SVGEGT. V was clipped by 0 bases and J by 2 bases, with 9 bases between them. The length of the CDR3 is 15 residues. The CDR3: CASSYSASDTDTQYF. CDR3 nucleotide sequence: TGTGCCAGCAGTTACTCGGCTAGCGACACAGATACGCAGTATTTT.